This TCR beta chain came from a study of shared clonotypes between healthy human individuals. Looking at the study overall: CD4 naive and memory got three plates each, CD8 naive two, CD8 memory one. General observations from the study: Across subsets, estimated richness was generally greater for naive than for memory populations. For sorted subsets, rarefaction showed incomplete sequencing despite large depth.

Trimming stripped 4 bases from V and 0 bases from J, with 7 bases between. CDR3 length: 14 residues. Germline V gene sequence: CDR1 MNHNY, CDR2 SVGAGI (reference sequence). Original methodology: Junction-only sequences produced by ImmunoSEQ had no quality scores, so filtering differed. The data were produced by immunoSEQ multiplex PCR, yet TCRdb's version contains in-frame clones alone and is incomplete. V, J and clone size derive from that table, while D and trimming were established from the DNA sequence. The table has about 2 million clones, just under 95% seen once. Terminally differentiated effector memory CD45RA+ cells were excluded by CCR7 positive selection of CD45RO-negative cells. For this clone: Antigen specificity is unknown.

The chain links TRBV6-6 to TRBJ2-4, with no clear D. The receptor was isolated from a young man in good health. The sequenced sample consisted of naive CD8+ T cells sorted from blood. Written as DNA, the CDR3 is TGTGCCAGCAGTTCCGAACTAGCCAAAAACATTCAGTACTTC. Protein: CASSSELAKNIQYF.